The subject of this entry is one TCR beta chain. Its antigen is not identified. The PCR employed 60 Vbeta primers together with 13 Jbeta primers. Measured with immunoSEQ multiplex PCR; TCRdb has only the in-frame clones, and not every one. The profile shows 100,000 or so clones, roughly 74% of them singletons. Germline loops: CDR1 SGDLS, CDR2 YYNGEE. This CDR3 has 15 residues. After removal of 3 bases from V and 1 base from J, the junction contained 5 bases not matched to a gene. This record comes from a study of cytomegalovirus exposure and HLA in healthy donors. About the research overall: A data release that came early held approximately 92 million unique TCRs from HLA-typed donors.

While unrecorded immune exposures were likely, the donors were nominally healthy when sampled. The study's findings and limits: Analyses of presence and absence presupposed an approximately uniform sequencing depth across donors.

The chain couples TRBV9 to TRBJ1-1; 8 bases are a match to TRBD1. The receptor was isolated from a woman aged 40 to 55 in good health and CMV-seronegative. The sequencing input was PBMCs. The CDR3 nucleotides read TGTGCCAGCAGCGGATTAACAGGGGGGAACACTGAAGCTTTCTTT. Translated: CASSGLTGGNTEAFF.